A selection of T cell receptor beta chains follows, all from one sample in a study of human T cells and chemical hapten exposure. TCRdb recomputed calls from the RACE reads with MiXCR, one row per CDR3 protein. This sample has over 40,000 distinct CDR3 sequences, with 3% to 3.5% found just once. The sample here was whole blood, taken in connection with sensitization to the hapten diphenylcyclopropenone (DPC). All receptors come from a man in his forties with alopecia areata. Some clones in this sample may be carry-over from other donors' samples. The CDR3 runs from the conserved cysteine through the conserved F or W. The order of the fields is CDR3 protein, CDR3 length, J gene, V gene.

CDR3aa: CASSLAKSSGANVLTF
len: 16
j_gene: TRBJ2-6
v_gene: TRBV5-1

CDR3aa: CASSYPTGLAGGSEQYF
len: 17
j_gene: TRBJ2-7
v_gene: TRBV28

CDR3aa: CASSRQGLIEAFF
len: 13
j_gene: TRBJ1-1
v_gene: TRBV6-5

CDR3aa: CASSISRSSYNEQFF
len: 15
j_gene: TRBJ2-1
v_gene: TRBV19

CDR3aa: CASSYGLAGYTDTQYF
len: 16
j_gene: TRBJ2-3
v_gene: TRBV14

CDR3aa: CASGRLAPRYEQYF
len: 14
j_gene: TRBJ2-7
v_gene: TRBV6-2/TRBV6-3

CDR3aa: CASSIGQGARTDTQYF
len: 16
j_gene: TRBJ2-3
v_gene: TRBV19

CDR3aa: CASSPRDSSGANVLTF
len: 16
j_gene: TRBJ2-6
v_gene: TRBV18

CDR3aa: CASSLGLLSNQPQHF
len: 15
j_gene: TRBJ1-5
v_gene: TRBV28

CDR3aa: CASSVTGWYEQYF
len: 13
j_gene: TRBJ2-7
v_gene: TRBV25-1

CDR3aa: CASSEIPDSNYGYTF
len: 15
j_gene: TRBJ1-2
v_gene: TRBV6-1

CDR3aa: CSARGWVTYEQYF
len: 13
j_gene: TRBJ2-7
v_gene: TRBV20-1

CDR3aa: CASSPPAGSGANVLTF
len: 16
j_gene: TRBJ2-6
v_gene: TRBV18

CDR3aa: CASAWEGRGLSGNTIYF
len: 17
j_gene: TRBJ1-3
v_gene: TRBV12-3/TRBV12-4

CDR3aa: CASSLSGSYEQYF
len: 13
j_gene: TRBJ2-7
v_gene: TRBV27

CDR3aa: CASSDGLPDTQYF
len: 13
j_gene: TRBJ2-3
v_gene: TRBV5-1

CDR3aa: CASSQVPNTGELFF
len: 14
j_gene: TRBJ2-2
v_gene: TRBV4-3

CDR3aa: CATPGNAGGYNEQFF
len: 15
j_gene: TRBJ2-1
v_gene: TRBV2

CDR3aa: CASTPLAGGEKLFF
len: 14
j_gene: TRBJ1-4
v_gene: TRBV12-3/TRBV12-4

CDR3aa: CASSIDSNYGYTF
len: 13
j_gene: TRBJ1-2
v_gene: TRBV19

CDR3aa: CASSLKVPGNTIYF
len: 14
j_gene: TRBJ1-3
v_gene: TRBV7-9

CDR3aa: CASSRNPGQGETQYF
len: 15
j_gene: TRBJ2-5
v_gene: TRBV7-7

CDR3aa: CASSVKVGTEAFF
len: 13
j_gene: TRBJ1-1
v_gene: TRBV6-1

CDR3aa: CATSEGGTSTDTQYF
len: 15
j_gene: TRBJ2-3
v_gene: TRBV24-1

CDR3aa: CASSWSSYNEQFF
len: 13
j_gene: TRBJ2-1
v_gene: TRBV3-1

CDR3aa: CASRLGDSNQPQHF
len: 14
j_gene: TRBJ1-5
v_gene: TRBV6-2/TRBV6-3

CDR3aa: CASSVGLSQYEQYF
len: 14
j_gene: TRBJ2-7
v_gene: TRBV19

CDR3aa: CASSSNLAGRGREQYF
len: 16
j_gene: TRBJ2-7
v_gene: TRBV7-2

CDR3aa: CASSLRVREGVTGELFF
len: 17
j_gene: TRBJ2-2
v_gene: TRBV11-2

CDR3aa: CASSQNTGLETQYF
len: 14
j_gene: TRBJ2-5
v_gene: TRBV7-9

CDR3aa: CASRKGTSYEKLFF
len: 14
j_gene: TRBJ1-4
v_gene: TRBV7-2

CDR3aa: CASRSRGNEQFF
len: 12
j_gene: TRBJ2-1
v_gene: TRBV6-5

CDR3aa: CASSYPSATQYEQYF
len: 15
j_gene: TRBJ2-7
v_gene: TRBV6-5

CDR3aa: CASSLSVASTDTQYF
len: 15
j_gene: TRBJ2-3
v_gene: TRBV7-2

CDR3aa: CASQLAASTDTQYF
len: 14
j_gene: TRBJ2-3
v_gene: TRBV2

CDR3aa: CASSAFLGTGSGANVLTF
len: 18
j_gene: TRBJ2-6
v_gene: TRBV27

CDR3aa: CASSGFTEAFF
len: 11
j_gene: TRBJ1-1
v_gene: TRBV28

CDR3aa: CASSRPGTAAYEQYF
len: 15
j_gene: TRBJ2-7
v_gene: TRBV28

CDR3aa: CSALGGDGSYNEQFF
len: 15
j_gene: TRBJ2-1
v_gene: TRBV29-1

CDR3aa: CASKETGGYSNQPQHF
len: 16
j_gene: TRBJ1-5
v_gene: TRBV27

CDR3aa: CASSYSGLRETQYF
len: 14
j_gene: TRBJ2-5
v_gene: TRBV6-5

CDR3aa: CASTAAHEQYF
len: 11
j_gene: TRBJ2-7
v_gene: TRBV28

CDR3aa: CASSQDGRRKETQYF
len: 15
j_gene: TRBJ2-5
v_gene: TRBV4-1

CDR3aa: CSARDPLAGNNEQFF
len: 15
j_gene: TRBJ2-1
v_gene: TRBV20-1

CDR3aa: CAWSQGTARNQPQHF
len: 15
j_gene: TRBJ1-5
v_gene: TRBV30

CDR3aa: CSVADGRGLQETQYF
len: 15
j_gene: TRBJ2-5
v_gene: TRBV20-1

CDR3aa: CATSDPDSGTSAGDEQFF
len: 18
j_gene: TRBJ2-1
v_gene: TRBV24-1

CDR3aa: CSARIGLAGVGSDRRPASYEQYF
len: 23
j_gene: TRBJ2-7
v_gene: TRBV20-1

CDR3aa: CSSSQNTEAFF
len: 11
j_gene: TRBJ1-1
v_gene: TRBV29-1

CDR3aa: CASRIGTSGSSITDTQYF
len: 18
j_gene: TRBJ2-3
v_gene: TRBV28

CDR3aa: CASSYSPESEAFF
len: 13
j_gene: TRBJ1-1
v_gene: TRBV6-5

CDR3aa: CATSRAFRASGGAKNIQYF
len: 19
j_gene: TRBJ2-4
v_gene: TRBV15

CDR3aa: CASSLMDKREKLFF
len: 14
j_gene: TRBJ1-4
v_gene: TRBV28

CDR3aa: CASSGGTGSGANVLTF
len: 16
j_gene: TRBJ2-6
v_gene: TRBV5-1